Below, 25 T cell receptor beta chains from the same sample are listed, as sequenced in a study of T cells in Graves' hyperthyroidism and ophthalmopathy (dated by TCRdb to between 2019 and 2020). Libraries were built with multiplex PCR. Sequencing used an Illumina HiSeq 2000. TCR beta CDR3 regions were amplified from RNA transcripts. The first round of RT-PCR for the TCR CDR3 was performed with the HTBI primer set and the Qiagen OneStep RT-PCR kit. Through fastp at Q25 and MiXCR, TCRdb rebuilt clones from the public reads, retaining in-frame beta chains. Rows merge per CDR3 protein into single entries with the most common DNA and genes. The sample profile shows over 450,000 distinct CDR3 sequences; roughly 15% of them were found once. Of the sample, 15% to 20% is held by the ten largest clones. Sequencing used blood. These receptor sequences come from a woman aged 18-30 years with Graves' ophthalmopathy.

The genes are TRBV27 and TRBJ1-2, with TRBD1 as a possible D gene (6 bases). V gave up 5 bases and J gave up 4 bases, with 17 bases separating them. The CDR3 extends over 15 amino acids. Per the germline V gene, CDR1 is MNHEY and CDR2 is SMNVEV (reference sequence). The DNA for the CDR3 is TGTGCCAGCAGTCCGCTTGGGGGGGGCCTCTATGGCTACACCTTC. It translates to CASSPLGGGLYGYTF.

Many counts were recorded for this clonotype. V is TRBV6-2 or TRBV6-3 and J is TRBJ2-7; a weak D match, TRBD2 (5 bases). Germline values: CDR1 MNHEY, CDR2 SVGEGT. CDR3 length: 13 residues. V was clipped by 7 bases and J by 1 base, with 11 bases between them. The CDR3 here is CASMGEGSYEQYF. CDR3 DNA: TGTGCCAGCATGGGAGAAGGGTCCTACGAGCAGTACTTC.

DNA for the CDR3: TGTGCCAGCACTGGGGGACACCCTAATTCACCCCTCCACTTT. Translation gives CASTGGHPNSPLHF. This chain links TRBV6-4 with TRBJ1-6; D is possibly TRBD1 (6 bases). Germline V gene sequence: CDR1 MRHNA, CDR2 SNTAGT. The CDR3 has 14 amino acids. With 7 bases removed from V and 6 bases from J, the gap between germline ends came to 13 bases.

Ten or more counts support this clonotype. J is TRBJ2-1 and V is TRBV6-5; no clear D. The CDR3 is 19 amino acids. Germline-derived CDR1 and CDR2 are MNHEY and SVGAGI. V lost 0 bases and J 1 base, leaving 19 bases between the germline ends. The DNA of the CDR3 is TGTGCCAGCAGTTACTCGCGCAGCCCTCACATGCTGTCCTACAATGAGCAGTTCTTC. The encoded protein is CASSYSRSPHMLSYNEQFF.

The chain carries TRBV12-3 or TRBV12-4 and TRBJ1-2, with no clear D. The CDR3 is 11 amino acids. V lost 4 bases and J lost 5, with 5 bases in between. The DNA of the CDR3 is TGTGCCAGCAGTTGGATTTATGGCTACACCTTC. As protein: CASSWIYGYTF.

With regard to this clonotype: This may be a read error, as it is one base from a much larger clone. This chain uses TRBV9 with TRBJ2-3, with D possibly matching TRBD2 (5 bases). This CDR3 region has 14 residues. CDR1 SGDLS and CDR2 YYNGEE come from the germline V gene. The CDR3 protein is CASSVGSSLDTRYF. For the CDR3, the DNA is TGTGCCAGCAGCGTAGGGTCTAGCTTGGATACGCGGTATTTT.

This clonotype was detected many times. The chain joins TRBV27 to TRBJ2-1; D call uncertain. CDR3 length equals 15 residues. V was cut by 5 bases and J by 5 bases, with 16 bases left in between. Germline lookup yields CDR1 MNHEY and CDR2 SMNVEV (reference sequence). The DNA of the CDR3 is TGTGCCAGCAGTCCTGGGGTAGGGATGAACAATGAGCAGTTCTTC. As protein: CASSPGVGMNNEQFF.

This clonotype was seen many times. CDR3 amino acids: CASSFWGDSNTEAFF. In DNA form, the CDR3 reads TGTGCCAGCAGTTTTTGGGGGGACTCGAACACTGAAGCTTTCTTT. The chain has TRBV28 and TRBJ1-1; D possibly corresponds to TRBD1 (5 bases). V shed 3 bases and J shed 1 base, with 12 bases lying between them. From germline, CDR1 is MDHEN and CDR2 SYDVKM. CDR3 length: 15 amino acids.

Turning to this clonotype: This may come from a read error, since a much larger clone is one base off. CDR3 protein: CASSRGTGSYGYTF. CDR3 in DNA: TGCGCCAGCAGCCGGGGGACAGGGAGCTATGGCTACACCTTC. The chain is built from TRBV4-1 and TRBJ1-2; 9 bases are a match to TRBD1. The CDR3 spans 14 residues. With 4 bases clipped from V and 4 bases from J, the junction kept 4 bases outside the gene matches. Germline V gene data show CDR1 as MGHRA and CDR2 as YSYEKL.

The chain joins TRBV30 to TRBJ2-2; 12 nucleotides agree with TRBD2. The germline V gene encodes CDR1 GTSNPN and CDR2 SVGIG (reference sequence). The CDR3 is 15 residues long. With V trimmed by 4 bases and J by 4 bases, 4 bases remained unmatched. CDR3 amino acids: CAWTPSGRATGELFF. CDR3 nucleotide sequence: TGTGCCTGGACTCCTAGCGGGAGGGCCACCGGGGAGCTGTTTTTT.

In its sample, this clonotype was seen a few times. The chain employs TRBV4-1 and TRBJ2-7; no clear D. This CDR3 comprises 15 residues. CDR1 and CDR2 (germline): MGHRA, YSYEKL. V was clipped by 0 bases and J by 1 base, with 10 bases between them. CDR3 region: CASSQDRSLSYEQYF. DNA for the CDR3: TGCGCCAGCAGCCAAGACCGATCCTTGTCCTACGAGCAGTACTTC.

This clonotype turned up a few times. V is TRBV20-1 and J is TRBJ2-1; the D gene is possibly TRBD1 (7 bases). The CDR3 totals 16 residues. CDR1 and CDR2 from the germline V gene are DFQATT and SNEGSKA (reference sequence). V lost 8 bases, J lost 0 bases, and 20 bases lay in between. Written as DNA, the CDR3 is TGCAGTCCACTGACTAGGGACAGACCCTCCTACAATGAGCAGTTCTTC. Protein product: CSPLTRDRPSYNEQFF.

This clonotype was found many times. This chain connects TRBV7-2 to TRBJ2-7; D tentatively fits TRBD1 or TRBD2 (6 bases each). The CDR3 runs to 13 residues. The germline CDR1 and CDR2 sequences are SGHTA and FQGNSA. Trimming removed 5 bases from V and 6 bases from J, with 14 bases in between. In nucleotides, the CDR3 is TGTGCCAGCAGCCCGGACGGAGGGGGCGAGCAGTACTTC. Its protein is CASSPDGGGEQYF.

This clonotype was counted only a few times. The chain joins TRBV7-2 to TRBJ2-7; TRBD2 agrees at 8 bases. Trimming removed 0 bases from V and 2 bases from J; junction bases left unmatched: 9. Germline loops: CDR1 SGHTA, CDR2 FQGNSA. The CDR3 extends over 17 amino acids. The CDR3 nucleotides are TGTGCCAGCAGCTTAGCTTTTAACGGGAGGGCCCCCTACGAGCAGTACTTC. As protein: CASSLAFNGRAPYEQYF.

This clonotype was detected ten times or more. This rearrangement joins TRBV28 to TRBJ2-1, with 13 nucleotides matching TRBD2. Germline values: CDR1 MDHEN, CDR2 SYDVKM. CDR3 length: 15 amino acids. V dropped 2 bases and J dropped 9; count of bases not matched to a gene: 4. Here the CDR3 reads CASSLALAGGGEQFF. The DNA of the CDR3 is TGTGCCAGCAGTTTAGCACTAGCGGGAGGGGGTGAGCAGTTCTTC. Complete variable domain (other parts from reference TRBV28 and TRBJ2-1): DVKVTQSSRYLVKRTGEKVFLECVQDMDHENMFWYRQDPGLGLRLIYFSYDVKMKEKGDIPEGYSVSREKKERFSLILESASTNQTSMYLCASSLALAGGGEQFFGPGTRLTVL.

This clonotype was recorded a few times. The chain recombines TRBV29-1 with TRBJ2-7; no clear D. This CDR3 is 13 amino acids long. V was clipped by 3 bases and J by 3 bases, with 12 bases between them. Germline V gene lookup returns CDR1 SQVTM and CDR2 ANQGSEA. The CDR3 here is CSVDGPIHYEQYF. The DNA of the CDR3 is TGCAGCGTTGACGGCCCTATCCACTACGAGCAGTACTTC.

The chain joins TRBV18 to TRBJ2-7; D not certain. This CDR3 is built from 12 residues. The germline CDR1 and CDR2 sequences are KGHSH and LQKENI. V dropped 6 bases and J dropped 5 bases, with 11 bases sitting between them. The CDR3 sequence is CASSGLGNEQYF. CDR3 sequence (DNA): TGTGCCAGCTCGGGGTTAGGGAACGAGCAGTACTTC.

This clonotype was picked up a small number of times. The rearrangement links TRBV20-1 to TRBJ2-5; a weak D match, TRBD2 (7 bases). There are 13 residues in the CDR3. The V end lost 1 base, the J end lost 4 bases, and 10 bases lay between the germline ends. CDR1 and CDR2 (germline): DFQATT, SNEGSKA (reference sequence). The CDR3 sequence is CSARGGGSETQYF. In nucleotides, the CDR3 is TGCAGTGCTAGAGGGGGGGGCTCAGAGACCCAGTACTTC.

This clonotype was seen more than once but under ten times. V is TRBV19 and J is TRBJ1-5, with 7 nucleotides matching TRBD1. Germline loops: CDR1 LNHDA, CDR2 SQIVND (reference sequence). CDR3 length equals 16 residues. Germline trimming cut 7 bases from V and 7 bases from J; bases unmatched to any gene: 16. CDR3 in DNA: TGTGCCAGTACCCCTAGGACCGGGGACAGATACCAGCCCCAGCATTTT. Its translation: CASTPRTGDRYQPQHF.

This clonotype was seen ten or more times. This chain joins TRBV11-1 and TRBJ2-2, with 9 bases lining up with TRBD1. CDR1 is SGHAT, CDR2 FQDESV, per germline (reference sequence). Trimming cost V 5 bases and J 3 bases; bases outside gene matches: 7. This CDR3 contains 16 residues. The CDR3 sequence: CASSPGQGRYTGELFF. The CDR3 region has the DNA TGTGCCAGCAGCCCGGGACAGGGCAGGTACACCGGGGAGCTGTTTTTT.

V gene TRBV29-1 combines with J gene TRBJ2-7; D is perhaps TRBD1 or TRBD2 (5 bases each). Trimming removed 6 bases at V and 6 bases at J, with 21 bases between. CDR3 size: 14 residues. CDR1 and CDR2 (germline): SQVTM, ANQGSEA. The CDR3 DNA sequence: TGCAGCGTACAAACCGGGACCTCACCCGCCGAGCAGTACTTC. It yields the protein CSVQTGTSPAEQYF.

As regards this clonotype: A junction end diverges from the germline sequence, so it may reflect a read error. The CDR3 DNA sequence: TGCGGCGTTGCGCCTAGCGGCTACAATGAGCAGTTCTTC. Residues: CGVAPSGYNEQFF. The chain employs TRBV29-1 and TRBJ2-1; 7 nucleotides line up with TRBD2. The germline gives CDR1 SQVTM, CDR2 ANQGSEA. The CDR3 consists of 13 residues.

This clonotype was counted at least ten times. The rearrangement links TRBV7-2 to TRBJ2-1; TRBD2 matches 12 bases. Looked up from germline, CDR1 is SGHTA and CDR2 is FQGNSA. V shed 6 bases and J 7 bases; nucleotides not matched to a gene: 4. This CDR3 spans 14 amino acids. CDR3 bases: TGTGCCAGCAGGACTAGCGGGAGTCATAATGAGCAGTTCTTC. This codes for CASRTSGSHNEQFF. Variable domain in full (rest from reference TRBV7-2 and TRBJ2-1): GAGVSQSPSNKVTEKGKDVELRCDPISGHTALYWYRQSLGQGLEFLIYFQGNSAPDKSGLPSDRFSAERTGGSVSTLTIQRTQQEDSAVYLCASRTSGSHNEQFFGPGTRLTVL.

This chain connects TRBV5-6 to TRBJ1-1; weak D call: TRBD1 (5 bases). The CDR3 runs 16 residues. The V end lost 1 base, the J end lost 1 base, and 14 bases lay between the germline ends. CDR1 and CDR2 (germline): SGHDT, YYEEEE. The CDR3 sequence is CASSLYWGRANTEAFF. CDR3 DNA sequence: TGTGCCAGCAGCTTGTACTGGGGCAGGGCGAACACTGAAGCTTTCTTT.

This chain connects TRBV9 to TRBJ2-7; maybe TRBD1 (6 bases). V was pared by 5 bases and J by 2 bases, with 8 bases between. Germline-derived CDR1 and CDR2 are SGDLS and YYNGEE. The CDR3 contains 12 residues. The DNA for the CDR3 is TGTGCCAGCAGTCGACAGGCCTACGAGCAGTACTTC. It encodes CASSRQAYEQYF. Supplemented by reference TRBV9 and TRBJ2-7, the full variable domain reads DSGVTQTPKHLITATGQRVTLRCSPRSGDLSVYWYQQSLDQGLQFLIQYYNGEERAKGNILERFSAQQFPDLHSELNLSSLELGDSALYFCASSRQAYEQYFGPGTRLTVT.